This T cell receptor beta chain was captured by sequencing in a study of pediatric ulcerative colitis (dated by TCRdb to about 2019). Regarding the study in general: From eight or nine newly diagnosed, treatment-naive pediatric ulcerative colitis patients and four non-IBD control children, paired blood and rectal samples were collected. What the study reported, not specific to this receptor: Rectal pinch biopsies may have included blood-derived T cells, especially in patients with overt colitis. With only a handful of individuals, the healthy control group was small. Clonal overlap between a subject's own blood and rectum was significantly greater in ulcerative colitis patients than in controls, which suggests more T cell trafficking to inflamed tissue. Repertoires were derived from total lymphocyte DNA, so rare subsets such as regulatory T cells may have patterns not reflected. A couple of patients' blood samples yielded substantially fewer templates for technical reasons and were excluded from blood-rectal overlap analysis. Rectal repertoire features separated controls, mild-moderate and acute severe colitis patients; acute severe colitis showed reduced rectal diversity due to clonal expansions. A couple of rectal CDR3 clonotypes were found in every ulcerative colitis patient but in no control.

From cysteine to phenylalanine, the CDR3 is 17 amino acids long. CDR3 DNA is the only sequence kept; it has 51 bases, read in frame from the first base. The junction carries 15 bases between V and J, which are trimmed by 1 base and 0 bases respectively. Taken from the germline V gene, the CDR1 and CDR2 loops are SGHTA and FQGNSA. To note about this clone: Its target antigen remains unknown. No much larger clone exists at a distance of one base, and base qualities are not known.

Rearranged CDR3 beta regions were amplified from genomic DNA with multiplex V and J primers using the immunoSEQ TRB Survey service. To keep sequencing depth the same across samples, survey-level depth of up to 500,000 reads per sample was applied. Libraries were purified, pooled and sequenced on Illumina technology. Per the authors' processing: Productive clonality, sample overlap, pairwise scatters, CDR3 beta length, V/D/J gene usage and productiveness were assessed with immunoSEQ online tools. Calculated diversity was defined as the number of unique rearrangements divided by total templates, multiplied by 100, and Shannon and Simpson indices were computed as well. Principal component analysis was performed on Z-score normalized data with the R prcomp function and the ggbiplot package. Morisita's index was used to quantify blood-rectal clonal overlap within each subject. TCRdb mirrors the immuneACCESS table, restricted to in-frame sequences. Some clones are absent from its copies; in checked studies, under half trace to an unresolved V gene, and the reason for the others is unknown. Clone size and the V and J calls come from that table; the DNA yielded D and trimming. Present in this sample are fewer than 20,000 clones, approximately 80% of which were seen just once. The leading ten clones occupy roughly 7.8% of the sample.

One to two pinch biopsies were taken from the rectum for research during colonoscopy. The control children had a colonoscopy because IBD was suspected, but their endoscopy was normal both macroscopically and histologically, and none were diagnosed with IBD within the following year. Before DNA isolation, rectal biopsies were subjected to proteinase K digestion. The Wizard kit (Promega) was used to extract genomic DNA from blood and intestinal samples. The sequence was obtained from a boy aged 10-17 years who was a control in a study of pediatric ulcerative colitis. In this chain, TRBV7-2 is recombined with TRBJ1-1; TRBD1 is a possible D gene, resting on 5 matching bases. The material sequenced was gut tissue. The CDR3 has the sequence CASSLDSLQALNTEAFF. Here is the DNA: TGTGCCAGCAGCTTAGATTCCCTACAGGCCTTGAACACTGAAGCTTTCTTT.